The 13 T cell receptor beta chains presented below share a single source sample, sequenced in a study of Ad26.COV2.S vaccination and SARS-CoV-2 variants (dated by TCRdb to about 2021). In light of the paper, this sample's treatment or condition label describes: 19 received Ad26.COV2.S at low or high dose, single or two shots; about five received placebo; per-sample allocation not given. Repertoires of vaccine and placebo recipients were sequenced from samples taken on day 63 after the first injection. The method was the immunoSEQ multiplex PCR assay. TCRdb obtained this table from immuneACCESS and retained in-frame rearrangements with V and J assigned. These tables miss some clones; where compared with another copy, unresolved V genes account for less than half of the shortfall, and the remainder is unexplained. For this sample the table gives 400,000 to 450,000 clones, of which 80% to 95% were detected only once. Of the sample, 12% falls within the top ten clones.

Here the sequenced sample was peripheral blood, taken in a trial of Ad26.COV2.S vaccine versus placebo. The receptors here all came from a person between 18 and 60 years old who received the Ad26.COV2.S COVID-19 vaccine or a placebo.

There are a few counts of this clone. This sequence joins TRBV29-1 and TRBJ2-2; D remains ambiguous. V was clipped by 4 bases and J by 4 bases, with 16 bases between them. This CDR3 contains 15 residues. Germline V CDR1 and CDR2: SQVTM, ANQGSEA. This CDR3 reads CSVGIWASSTGELFF. Here the CDR3 DNA reads TGCAGCGTTGGAATTTGGGCCTCGAGCACCGGGGAGCTGTTTTTT.

This sequence joins TRBV24-1 and TRBJ2-2; D gene uncertain. The germline V gene encodes CDR1 KGHDR and CDR2 SFDVKD. Trimming pared 4 bases from V and 4 bases from J, leaving 9 bases between. There are 14 residues in the CDR3. CDR3 protein: CATSDLKGTGELFF. CDR3 nucleotide sequence: TGTGCCACCAGTGACCTCAAAGGCACCGGGGAGCTGTTTTTT.

The sample holds a few counts of this clone. V gene TRBV6-5 combines with J gene TRBJ1-1, with TRBD1 matching over 7 bases. The CDR3 is made up of 15 amino acids. Trimming cost V 0 bases and J 10 bases; bases outside gene matches: 11. CDR1 and CDR2 (germline): MNHEY, SVGAGI. The CDR3 reads CASSYSETGPGRAFF. The DNA for the CDR3 is TGTGCCAGCAGTTACTCAGAGACAGGGCCTGGGAGAGCTTTCTTT.

The V call is TRBV6-5, the J call TRBJ2-1; 9 positions agree with TRBD1. This CDR3 region has 14 residues. Trimming took 11 bases from V and 1 from J; bases not matched to a gene: 6. The germline V gene encodes CDR1 MNHEY and CDR2 SVGAGI. The CDR3 coding sequence is TGTGCCTGCCGGGACAGGGCATCCTACAATGAGCAGTTCTTC. Protein: CACRDRASYNEQFF.

This sequence joins TRBV16 and TRBJ2-3; TRBD2 aligns across 9 bases. With 6 bases clipped from V and 3 bases from J, the junction kept 7 bases outside the gene matches. The CDR3 runs 15 residues. Germline CDR1 KGHSY, CDR2 FQNENV. The CDR3 region is CASSRISGSTDTQYF. DNA for the CDR3: TGTGCCAGCAGTCGGATTAGCGGGAGTACAGATACGCAGTATTTT. The whole variable domain, remainder taken from reference TRBV16 and TRBJ2-3, is GEEVAQTPKHLVRGEGQKAKLYCAPIKGHSYVFWYQQVLKNEFKFLISFQNENVFDETGMPKERFSAKCLPNSPCSLEIQATKLEDSAVYFCASSRISGSTDTQYFGPGTRLTVL.

The CDR3 DNA reads TGTGCCAGCAGCTCGGGACTAGGGCCTCGGGAGCAGTACTTC. Translation: CASSSGLGPREQYF. The chain joins TRBV7-6 to TRBJ2-7, with TRBD2 matching over 8 bases. The junction had 9 bases not matched to a gene; V was cut back by 4 bases and J by 7 bases. The CDR3 runs 14 residues. CDR1 and CDR2 (germline): SGHVS, FNYEAQ. Filled out from reference TRBV7-6 and TRBJ2-7, the complete variable domain reads GAGVSQSPRYKVTKRGQDVALRCDPISGHVSLYWYRQALGQGPEFLTYFNYEAQQDKSGLPNDRFSAERPEGSISTLTIQRTEQRDSAMYRCASSSGLGPREQYFGPGTRLTVT.

This chain links TRBV7-9 with TRBJ1-3; D call uncertain. In germline, CDR1 is SEHNR, CDR2 FQNEAQ (reference sequence). Trimming took 4 bases from V and 6 from J, leaving 7 bases between them. The CDR3 has 12 residues. The CDR3 bases are TGTGCCAGCAGCTCTATCCCAAACACCATATATTTT. This translates into CASSSIPNTIYF.

The chain combines TRBV27 with TRBJ2-7; TRBD1 matches 7 bases. The germline V gene has CDR1 MNHEY and CDR2 SMNVEV (reference sequence). This CDR3 is built from 15 residues. Trimming took 0 bases from V and 1 from J; bases not matched to a gene: 3. CDR3 loop: CASSLSRGLSYEQYF. The CDR3 DNA is TGTGCCAGCAGTTTATCGAGGGGGCTATCCTACGAGCAGTACTTC.

Written as DNA, the CDR3 is TGTGCCAGCAGCCAGGGACAGGGCACAGATACGCAGTATTTT. Translated, it gives CASSQGQGTDTQYF. The chain carries TRBV7-9 and TRBJ2-3, with 8 bases that match TRBD1. This CDR3 spans 14 amino acids. Trimming removed 5 bases from V and 1 base from J; junction bases left unmatched: 2. Germline assignment: CDR1 SEHNR and CDR2 FQNEAQ (reference sequence).

This clone was observed a single time. The chain has TRBV5-1 and TRBJ2-5; TRBD1 matches at 7 bases. J was trimmed by 2 bases and V by 2 bases; bases with no gene match: 6. Germline V gene lookup returns CDR1 SGHRS and CDR2 YFSETQ. The CDR3 contains 15 residues. The CDR3 DNA reads as TGCGCCAGCAGCTTTACAGGGGCCCAACAAGAGACCCAGTACTTC. Translation gives CASSFTGAQQETQYF.

The chain employs TRBV4-3 and TRBJ1-2; the match to TRBD1 covers 7 bases. Losses at the gene ends were 5 bases for V and 8 bases for J; bases not matched to a gene: 14. Germline-derived CDR1 and CDR2 are LGHNA and YSLEER. This CDR3 contains 15 residues. Here the CDR3 DNA reads TGCGCCAGCAGCATAACAGGGGTTGGGGATCGGGGCTACACCTTC. Protein product: CASSITGVGDRGYTF.

A word on this clone: The sample contains more than one DNA sequence encoding this CDR3. The V and J genes are TRBV7-9 and TRBJ2-5; perhaps TRBD1 as D (6 bases). Trimming removed 5 bases at V and 5 bases at J, with 12 bases between. The CDR3 is 13 amino acids. Germline loops: CDR1 SEHNR, CDR2 FQNEAQ (reference sequence). CDR3 sequence: CASSPGVGETQYF. The DNA for the CDR3 is TGTGCCAGCAGCCCAGGGGTCGGGGAGACCCAGTACTTC.

This clone turned up a few times. The rearrangement uses TRBV6-2 or TRBV6-3 and TRBJ1-5; TRBD1 is a possible D gene (5 bases). Trimming removed 5 bases at V and 6 bases at J, with 17 bases between. Germline loops: CDR1 MNHEY, CDR2 SVGEGT. This CDR3 has 15 residues. For the CDR3, the DNA is TGTGCCAGCAGTCAACCGGGACTATATGGTCAGCCCCAGCATTTT. This translates into CASSQPGLYGQPQHF.